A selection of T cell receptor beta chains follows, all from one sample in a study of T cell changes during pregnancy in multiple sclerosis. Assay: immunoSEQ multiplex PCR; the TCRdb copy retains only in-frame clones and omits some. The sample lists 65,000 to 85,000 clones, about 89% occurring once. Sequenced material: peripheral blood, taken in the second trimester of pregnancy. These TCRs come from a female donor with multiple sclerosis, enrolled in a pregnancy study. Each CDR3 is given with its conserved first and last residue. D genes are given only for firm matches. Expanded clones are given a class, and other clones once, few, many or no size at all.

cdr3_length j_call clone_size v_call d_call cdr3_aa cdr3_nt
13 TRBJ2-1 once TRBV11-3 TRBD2 CASSHGLATQQFF TGTGCCAGCAGCCACGGACTAGCCACACAGCAGTTCTTC
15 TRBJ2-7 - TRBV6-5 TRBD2 CASSQGTSGRARQYF TGTGCCAGCAGTCAAGGGACTAGCGGGAGGGCAAGGCAGTACTTC
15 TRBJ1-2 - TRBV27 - CASSLYYGRLWRNTF TGTGCCAGCAGTTTGTACTATGGGCGGCTATGGAGGAACACCTTC
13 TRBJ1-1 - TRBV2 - CASSDRGNTEAFF TGTGCCAGCAGTGATAGGGGGAACACTGAAGCTTTCTTT
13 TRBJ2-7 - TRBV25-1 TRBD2 CASSPGLADEQYF TGTGCCAGCAGCCCGGGACTAGCAGACGAGCAGTACTTC
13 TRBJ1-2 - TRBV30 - CAWSPFTAYGYTF TGTGCCTGGAGTCCCTTCACAGCCTATGGCTACACCTTC
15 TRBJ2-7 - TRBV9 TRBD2 CASSIGLAASYEQYF TGTGCCAGCAGCATCGGACTAGCGGCATCCTACGAGCAGTACTTC
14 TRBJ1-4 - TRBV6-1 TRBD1 CASRRGQADEKLFF TGTGCCAGCAGGAGGGGACAGGCGGATGAAAAACTGTTTTTT
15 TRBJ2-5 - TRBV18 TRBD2 CASSPFRREGETQYF TGTGCCAGCTCCCCGTTCCGACGGGAGGGAGAGACCCAGTACTTC
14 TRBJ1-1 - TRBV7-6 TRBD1 CASSLATGATEAFF TGTGCCAGCAGCTTAGCGACAGGGGCCACTGAAGCTTTCTTT
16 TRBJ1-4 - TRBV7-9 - CASSSVNDRFNEKLFF TGTGCCAGCAGCTCCGTTAACGACAGGTTTAATGAAAAACTGTTTTTT
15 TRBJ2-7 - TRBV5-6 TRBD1 CASSQYRDRGYEQYF TGTGCCAGCAGCCAGTACCGGGACAGGGGCTACGAGCAGTACTTC
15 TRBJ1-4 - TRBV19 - CASSWRGAPNEKLFF TGTGCCAGTAGTTGGAGGGGCGCGCCTAATGAAAAACTGTTTTTT
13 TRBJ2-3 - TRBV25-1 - CASRPGGTDTQYF TGTGCCAGCAGACCAGGGGGCACAGATACGCAGTATTTT
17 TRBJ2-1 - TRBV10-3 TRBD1 CAIRRKLGTGGIDEQFF TGTGCCATCAGACGGAAGCTTGGGACAGGGGGCATTGATGAGCAGTTCTTC
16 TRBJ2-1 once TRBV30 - CAWSLFSDSPYNEQFF TGTGCCTGGAGCCTCTTTTCCGACAGTCCCTACAATGAGCAGTTCTTC
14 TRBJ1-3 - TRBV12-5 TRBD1 CASGSDRAGNTIYF TGTGCTAGTGGTTCGGACAGGGCCGGAAACACCATATATTTT
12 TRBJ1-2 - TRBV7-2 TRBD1 CASSYRGYGYTF TGTGCCAGCAGCTACAGGGGGTATGGCTACACCTTC
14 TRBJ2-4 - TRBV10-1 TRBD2 CASSESGLAAFQYF TGCGCCAGCAGTGAGTCGGGACTAGCGGCTTTTCAGTACTTC
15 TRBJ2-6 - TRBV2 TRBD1 CASSRQGSGANVLTF TGTGCCAGCAGCCGACAGGGGTCTGGGGCCAACGTCCTGACTTTC
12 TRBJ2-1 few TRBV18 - CASSPLLNEQFF TGTGCCAGCTCACCACTTCTCAATGAGCAGTTCTTC
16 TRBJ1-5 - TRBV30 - CAWSISRTDSNQPQHF TGTGCCTGGAGTATTTCCCGGACAGATAGCAATCAGCCCCAGCATTTT
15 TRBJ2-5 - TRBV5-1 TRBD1 CASSVAGTGVETQYF TGCGCCAGCAGCGTAGCCGGGACAGGGGTAGAGACCCAGTACTTC
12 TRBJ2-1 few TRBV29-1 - CSVRQGYNEQFF TGCAGCGTTCGGCAGGGCTACAATGAGCAGTTCTTC
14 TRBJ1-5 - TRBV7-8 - CASGKGDNNQPQHF TGTGCCAGCGGTAAGGGGGATAACAATCAGCCCCAGCATTTT
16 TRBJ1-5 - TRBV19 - CASSIDDSYSNQPQHF TGTGCCAGTAGTATAGACGACAGTTATAGCAATCAGCCCCAGCATTTT
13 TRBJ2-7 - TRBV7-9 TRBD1 CASSRQGGYEQYF TGTGCCAGCAGCCGACAGGGGGGGTACGAGCAGTACTTC
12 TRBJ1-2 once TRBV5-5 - CASAAGDYGYTF TGTGCCAGCGCCGCAGGGGACTATGGCTACACCTTC
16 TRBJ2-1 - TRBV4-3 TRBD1 CASSQAGTGGKNEQFF TGCGCCAGCAGCCAAGCCGGGACAGGAGGCAAAAATGAGCAGTTCTTC
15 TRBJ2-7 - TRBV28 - CASSSPGRGPYEQYF TGTGCCAGCAGTTCTCCCGGGAGAGGCCCCTACGAGCAGTACTTC
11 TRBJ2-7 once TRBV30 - CAWSDSYEQYF TGTGCCTGGAGTGACAGCTACGAGCAGTACTTC
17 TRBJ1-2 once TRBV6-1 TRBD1 CASSEAGQGNGNYGYTF TGTGCCAGCAGTGAGGCGGGACAGGGGAATGGAAACTATGGCTACACCTTC
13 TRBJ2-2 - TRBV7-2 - CASSPKNTGELFF TGTGCCAGCAGCCCAAAGAACACCGGGGAGCTGTTTTTT
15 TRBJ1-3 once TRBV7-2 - CASSFSPGSRNTIYF TGTGCCAGCAGCTTCTCCCCGGGATCCCGAAACACCATATATTTT
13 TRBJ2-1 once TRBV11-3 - CASSLLGPTEQFF TGTGCCAGCAGCTTATTGGGGCCGACGGAGCAGTTCTTC
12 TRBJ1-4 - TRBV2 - CASNTGGEKLFF TGTGCCAGCAATACAGGTGGTGAAAAACTGTTTTTT
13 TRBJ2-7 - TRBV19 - CASSYDSNYEQYF TGTGCCAGTAGTTACGACAGCAACTACGAGCAGTACTTC
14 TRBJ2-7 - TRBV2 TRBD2 CASSRTSGTYEQYF TGTGCCAGCAGTCGGACTAGCGGAACCTACGAGCAGTACTTC
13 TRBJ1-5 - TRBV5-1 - CASSKSPNQPQHF TGCGCCAGTAGCAAAAGCCCAAATCAGCCCCAGCATTTT
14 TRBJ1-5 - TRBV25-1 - CASSLEGSNQPQHF TGTGCCAGCAGTTTGGAGGGGAGCAATCAGCCCCAGCATTTT
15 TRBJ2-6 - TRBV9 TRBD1 CASSGGAAGANVLTF TGTGCCAGCTCAGGGGGCGCAGCAGGGGCCAACGTCCTGACTTTC
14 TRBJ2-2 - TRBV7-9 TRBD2 CASSSGTSGGELFF TGTGCCAGCAGCTCCGGGACTAGCGGCGGGGAGCTGTTTTTT
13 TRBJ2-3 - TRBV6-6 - CASSYWTLDTQYF TGTGCCAGCAGTTACTGGACTCTGGATACGCAGTATTTT
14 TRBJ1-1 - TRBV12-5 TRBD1 CASGTDRGGTEAFF TGTGCTAGTGGTACGGACAGGGGGGGCACTGAAGCTTTCTTT
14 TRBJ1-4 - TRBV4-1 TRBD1 CASSQGTGGEKLFF TGCGCCAGCAGCCAAGGGACAGGGGGGGAAAAACTGTTTTTT
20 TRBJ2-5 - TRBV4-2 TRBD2 CASSLGPNFKTSGLQETQYF TGTGCCAGCAGCCTAGGCCCGAATTTTAAGACTAGCGGATTACAAGAGACCCAGTACTTC
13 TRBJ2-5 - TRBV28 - CASSLVSLETQYF TGTGCCAGCAGTTTAGTTAGTCTGGAGACCCAGTACTTC
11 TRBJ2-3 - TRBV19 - CASSEADTQYF TGTGCCAGTAGCGAGGCAGATACGCAGTATTTT
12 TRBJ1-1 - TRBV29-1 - CSVDRGRTEAFF TGCAGCGTTGACAGGGGACGAACTGAAGCTTTCTTT
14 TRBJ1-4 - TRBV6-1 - CASSRKGPNEKLFF TGTGCCAGCAGTCGGAAGGGGCCTAATGAAAAACTGTTTTTT
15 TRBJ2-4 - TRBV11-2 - CASSPGGARINIQYF TGTGCCAGCAGCCCTGGGGGGGCCAGAATAAACATTCAGTACTTC
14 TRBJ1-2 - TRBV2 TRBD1 CASGLTGGGYGYTF TGTGCCAGCGGATTGACAGGGGGGGGGTATGGCTACACCTTC
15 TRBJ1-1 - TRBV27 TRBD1 CASSHTGGPGAEAFF TGTGCCAGCAGTCACACAGGGGGACCAGGCGCTGAAGCTTTCTTT
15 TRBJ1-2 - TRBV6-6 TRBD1 CASSYLTGGDYGYTF TGTGCCAGCAGTTACTTAACAGGGGGCGACTATGGCTACACCTTC